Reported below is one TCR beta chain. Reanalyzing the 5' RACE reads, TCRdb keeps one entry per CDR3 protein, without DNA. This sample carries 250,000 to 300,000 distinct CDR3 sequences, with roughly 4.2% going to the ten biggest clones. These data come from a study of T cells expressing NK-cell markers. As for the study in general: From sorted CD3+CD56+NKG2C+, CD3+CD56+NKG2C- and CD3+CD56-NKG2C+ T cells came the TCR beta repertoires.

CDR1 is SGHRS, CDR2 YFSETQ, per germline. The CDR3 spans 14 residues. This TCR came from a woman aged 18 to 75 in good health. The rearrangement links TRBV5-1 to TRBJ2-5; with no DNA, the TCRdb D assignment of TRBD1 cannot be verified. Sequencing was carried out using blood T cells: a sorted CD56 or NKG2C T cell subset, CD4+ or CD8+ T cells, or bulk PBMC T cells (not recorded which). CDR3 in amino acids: CASSLVGTKETQYF.